The 30 T cell receptor beta chains in this list originate from one sample, sequenced in a study of blood T cells in healthy people across ages. Alongside a J-beta primer mix, a sample-barcoded 5' primer served in a second PCR lasting about 7 to 11 cycles. TCRdb re-called the 5' RACE reads through MiXCR, storing one row per CDR3 protein. The sample has 800,000 to 950,000 distinct CDR3 sequences, almost 30% seen once; the top ten hold about 10%. Another study also made use of these data, one on T cells of mothers and their children.

The sequencing sample was made of blood. These receptor sequences come from a woman in her thirties or forties in good health.

This clonotype was counted ten times or more. The V call is TRBV3-1, the J call TRBJ2-5; D is undetermined. V lost 0 bases to trimming and J lost 7 bases, with 9 bases between them. The CDR3 runs 13 residues. Germline V gene sequence: CDR1 LGHDT, CDR2 YNNKEL (reference sequence). CDR3 coding DNA: TGTGCCAGCAGCCAAGATAGAGGTGCGACCCAGTACTTC. Its protein is CASSQDRGATQYF.

This clonotype has more than one count but fewer than ten. The genes are TRBV28 and TRBJ2-5; 13 bases are a match to TRBD2. CDR3 length equals 16 residues. With 5 bases clipped from V and 5 bases from J, the junction kept 8 bases outside the gene matches. Germline lookup yields CDR1 MDHEN and CDR2 SYDVKM. CDR3 in amino acids: CASSPRGLAGWETQYF. In DNA form, the CDR3 reads TGTGCCAGCAGTCCACGGGGACTAGCGGGGTGGGAGACCCAGTACTTC.

The rearrangement uses TRBV7-3 and TRBJ2-5; 10 bases agree with TRBD1. This CDR3 comprises 17 residues. With V trimmed by 5 bases and J by 1 base, 10 bases remained unmatched. CDR1 and CDR2 (germline): SGHTA, FQGTGA. CDR3 amino acids: CASSDRPGQGLQETQYF. The CDR3 DNA reads as TGTGCCAGCAGCGACCGCCCGGGACAGGGGCTCCAAGAGACCCAGTACTTC.

This clonotype turned up a few times. V gene TRBV20-1 combines with J gene TRBJ1-2; 12 bases are shared with TRBD1. Germline V CDR1 and CDR2: DFQATT, SNEGSKA (reference sequence). The CDR3 runs to 15 residues. After removal of 0 bases from V and 8 bases from J, the junction contained 7 bases not matched to a gene. CDR3 coding DNA: TGCAGTGCTAGAGATGCCGGGACAGGGGGCTCCGGCTACACCTTC. This gives the protein CSARDAGTGGSGYTF.

This clonotype was detected many times. The rearrangement joins TRBV20-1 to TRBJ1-4, with 7 bases matching TRBD1. J gave up 2 bases and V 3 bases, and 18 bases lay outside the gene matches. The CDR3 has 19 amino acids. Germline CDR1 DFQATT, CDR2 SNEGSKA (reference sequence). The CDR3 nucleotides read TGCAGTGCTAGGTCCCAGGGGGTAGAAAAATGGTCTACTAATGAAAAACTGTTTTTT. Residues: CSARSQGVEKWSTNEKLFF.

This clonotype was observed a few times. CDR3 amino acids: CASSLPGQTMNTEAFF. CDR3 nucleotides: TGTGCCAGCAGTTTACCGGGACAGACCATGAACACTGAAGCTTTCTTT. V usage is TRBV12-3 or TRBV12-4 and J usage is TRBJ1-1; 7 nucleotides agree with TRBD1. This CDR3 is built from 16 residues. Trimming took 2 bases from V and 0 from J; bases not matched to a gene: 6.

This clonotype turned up a few times. V gene TRBV2 combines with J gene TRBJ1-2; D gene unclear. The CDR3 is 13 amino acids. Between the trimmed V and J ends, which lost 7 bases and 0 bases, there was a span of 9 bases. Per germline, CDR1 SNHLY and CDR2 FYNNEI. In nucleotides, the CDR3 is TGTGCCAGCATGGATATTTCTAACTATGGCTACACCTTC. This encodes CASMDISNYGYTF.

V usage is TRBV11-2 and J usage is TRBJ2-3; D unclear. The germline CDR1 and CDR2 sequences are SGHAT and FQNNGV. The CDR3 is 17 residues long. V was cut by 5 bases and J by 0 bases, with 18 bases left in between. CDR3 coding DNA: TGTGCCAGCAGCCCCACCCTGGGGTACACTAGCACAGATACGCAGTATTTT. It codes for CASSPTLGYTSTDTQYF.

This clonotype was seen a few times. The chain joins TRBV27 to TRBJ2-7; TRBD1 aligns across 7 bases. The CDR3 length is 15 residues. The trim removed 6 bases at V and 3 bases at J, leaving 11 bases unmatched. Germline loops: CDR1 MNHEY, CDR2 SMNVEV (reference sequence). The CDR3 reads CASRSSRDSFYEQYF. The DNA of the CDR3 is TGTGCCAGCAGATCGTCCCGGGACAGTTTCTACGAGCAGTACTTC.

In regard to this clonotype: The junction does not match germline at one end; this may be a read error. This sequence joins TRBV5-5 and TRBJ1-4, with D maybe TRBD1 (5 bases). The germline V gene encodes CDR1 SGHKS and CDR2 YYEKEE (reference sequence). This CDR3 has 16 residues. CDR3 residues: CASSLPGTPTNGKLFF. The CDR3 coding sequence is TGTGCCAGCAGCTTGCCAGGGACCCCAACTAATGGAAAACTGTTTTTT. Full variable domain (outside the CDR3, taken from reference TRBV5-5 and TRBJ1-4): DAGVTQSPTHLIKTRGQQVTLRCSPISGHKSVSWYQQVLGQGPQFIFQYYEKEERGRGNFPDRFSARQFPNYSSELNVNALLLGDSALYLCASSLPGTPTNGKLFFGSGTQLSVL.

In its sample, this clonotype was seen a few times. The rearrangement joins TRBV7-9 to TRBJ2-7, with 9 bases identical to TRBD1. V trimming: 5 bases; J trimming: 3 bases; junction bases outside the gene matches: 11. Germline lookup yields CDR1 SEHNR and CDR2 FQNEAQ (reference sequence). The CDR3 extends over 16 amino acids. The CDR3 is CASSTNRDRANYEQYF. The CDR3 coding sequence is TGTGCCAGCAGCACGAACCGGGACAGGGCTAACTACGAGCAGTACTTC.

This chain links TRBV7-9 with TRBJ2-7; 9 bases map to TRBD1. The DNA end lines up better with TRBJ2-4; the J call may be wrong. This CDR3 region has 14 residues. Germline CDR1 SEHNR, CDR2 FQNEAQ (reference sequence). CDR3 nucleotides: TGTGCCAGCAGCTCGGACAGGGGAGGGGGCATTCAGTACTTC. Its translation: CASSSDRGGGIQYF.

This clonotype has a single count. This chain connects TRBV7-3 to TRBJ2-1; no reliable D call. Trimming shortened V by 1 base and J by 2 bases, and 12 bases separated the two germline ends. Germline loops: CDR1 SGHTA, CDR2 FQGTGA. The CDR3 length is 16 residues. For the CDR3, the DNA is TGTGCCAGCAGCTTAAGGGCCCCAGACGCCTACAATGAGCAGTTCTTC. The encoded protein is CASSLRAPDAYNEQFF.

This clonotype was observed a handful of times. This chain links TRBV7-9 with TRBJ1-4; D is ambiguous. This CDR3 is 14 amino acids long. Germline lookup yields CDR1 SEHNR and CDR2 FQNEAQ (reference sequence). Trimming left V 1 base short and J 7 bases short, with 10 bases between. CDR3 residues: CASSLEAGFEKLFF. CDR3 coding DNA: TGTGCCAGCAGCTTAGAGGCGGGGTTTGAAAAACTGTTTTTT.

Details on this clonotype: At one of its ends the junction is not consistent with the germline gene, which may arise from a read error. The V gene is TRBV5-1, the J gene TRBJ1-4; TRBD1 matches at 9 bases. The V gene's germline CDR1 is SGHRS and CDR2 YFSETQ. The CDR3 spans 16 residues. CDR3 bases: TGCGCCAGCGGCTCTACGGGACAGGGAGGAAATGAAAAACCGTTTTTT. Protein: CASGSTGQGGNEKPFF.

This clonotype appeared a few times. The chain carries TRBV29-1 and TRBJ2-3; 8 nucleotides match TRBD2. Losses at the gene ends were 4 bases for V and 3 bases for J; bases not matched to a gene: 9. The CDR3 loop spans 15 amino acids. Germline CDR1 and CDR2: SQVTM and ANQGSEA. CDR3 in DNA: TGCAGCGTTGTCCCAGCGGGGGCCCGTACAGATACGCAGTATTTT. Translating it yields CSVVPAGARTDTQYF.

This chain uses TRBV18 with TRBJ2-4; D gene uncertain. Germline V lookup: CDR1 KGHSH, CDR2 LQKENI. The V gene lost 1 base and the J gene lost 5 bases, with 12 bases spanning the gap. CDR3 length equals 15 residues. The CDR3 here is CASSPRSDPQNIQYF. Here the CDR3 DNA reads TGTGCCAGCTCACCACGGTCGGACCCCCAAAACATTCAGTACTTC.

This clonotype was seen repeatedly, ten times or more. The genes are TRBV20-1 and TRBJ2-7; 7 bases match TRBD2. The V gene's germline CDR1 is DFQATT and CDR2 SNEGSKA (reference sequence). This CDR3 spans 15 amino acids. The V segment lost 1 base and the J segment 2 bases; nucleotides outside the gene matches: 8. The CDR3 nucleotides are TGCAGTGCTAGAGCGGGTAGCGGGTCCCCCTACGAGCAGTACTTC. This gives the protein CSARAGSGSPYEQYF.

The sample holds many counts of this clonotype. This rearrangement joins TRBV6-2 or TRBV6-3 to TRBJ2-7; D is unresolved. Germline assignment: CDR1 MNHEY and CDR2 SVGEGT. This CDR3 contains 16 residues. V was shortened by 0 bases and J by 2 bases, with 14 bases between the two germline ends. As DNA, the CDR3 is TGTGCCAGCAGTTACTCGAACAGCCTTCCACCCTACGAGCAGTACTTC. Residues: CASSYSNSLPPYEQYF.

This clonotype was seen at least ten times. V is TRBV7-2 and J is TRBJ2-7, with D perhaps TRBD1 (5 bases). CDR1 is SGHTA and CDR2 is FQGNSA in the germline V gene. The CDR3 spans 17 residues. V was shortened by 2 bases and J by 0 bases, with 17 bases between the two germline ends. Written as DNA, the CDR3 is TGTGCCAGCAGCTTAACCGCCAGGGCCACGAACTCCTACGAGCAGTACTTC. Encoded protein: CASSLTARATNSYEQYF. Together with reference TRBV7-2 and TRBJ2-7, the CDR3 gives the full variable domain: GAGVSQSPSNKVTEKGKDVELRCDPISGHTALYWYRQSLGQGLEFLIYFQGNSAPDKSGLPSDRFSAERTGGSVSTLTIQRTQQEDSAVYLCASSLTARATNSYEQYFGPGTRLTVT.

This clonotype was seen more than once but under ten times. The chain combines TRBV7-9 with TRBJ2-7; perhaps TRBD1 as D (5 bases). V dropped 2 bases and J dropped 5 bases, with 13 bases sitting between them. Looked up from germline, CDR1 is SEHNR and CDR2 is FQNEAQ (reference sequence). The CDR3 loop spans 14 amino acids. The CDR3 spells CASSLSKSGNEQYF. The CDR3 region has the DNA TGTGCCAGCAGCTTATCTAAGTCAGGGAACGAGCAGTACTTC.

The gene calls are TRBV10-3 and TRBJ2-2; TRBD1 matches at 9 bases. This CDR3 is 15 amino acids long. CDR1 ENHRY and CDR2 SYGVKD come from the germline V gene. The trim removed 4 bases at V and 6 bases at J, leaving 6 bases unmatched. CDR3 sequence reads: CAISAGQGYSGELFF. DNA of the CDR3: TGTGCCATCAGTGCGGGACAGGGATACTCCGGGGAGCTGTTTTTT.

The CDR3 sequence is CASSPRQTSSYNEQFF. CDR3 nucleotides: TGTGCCAGCAGTCCCCGACAGACGAGCTCCTACAATGAGCAGTTCTTC. This rearrangement joins TRBV27 to TRBJ2-1; D possibly corresponds to TRBD1 (5 bases). The V gene lost 5 bases and the J gene lost 0 bases, with 14 bases spanning the gap. Germline V CDR1 and CDR2: MNHEY, SMNVEV (reference sequence). This CDR3 region has 16 residues.

This clonotype was detected only a few times. The chain links TRBV7-6 to TRBJ2-3; 7 nucleotides align to TRBD2. Trimming at V came to 4 bases and at J to 6 bases, leaving 16 bases not matched to a gene. The CDR3 is 17 residues long. Germline values: CDR1 SGHVS, CDR2 FNYEAQ. For the CDR3, the DNA is TGTGCCAGCAGCTCACCCCCAGCGGGGAGGTTCAACGATACGCAGTATTTT. This translates into CASSSPPAGRFNDTQYF.

This clonotype was found once. The genes are TRBV6-4 and TRBJ2-1; D is uncertain. Germline CDR1 is MRHNA and CDR2 is SNTAGT. This CDR3 contains 10 residues. Trimming cost V 9 bases and J 7 bases, with 7 bases left between them. The CDR3 reads CASLVNEQFF. CDR3 nucleotide sequence: TGTGCCAGTTTGGTGAATGAGCAGTTCTTC.

This clonotype occurred many times. The chain couples TRBV4-1 to TRBJ2-3; perhaps TRBD2 as D (5 bases). V was shortened by 0 bases and J by 11 bases, with 18 bases between the two germline ends. CDR1 is MGHRA, CDR2 YSYEKL, per germline. The length of the CDR3 is 15 residues. The CDR3 loop reads CASSQDPTTSFGQYF. The CDR3 bases are TGCGCCAGCAGCCAAGACCCAACAACTAGTTTCGGGCAGTATTTT.

This clonotype was detected a few times. V usage is TRBV20-1 and J usage is TRBJ2-3; D possibly matches TRBD1 or TRBD2 (6 bases each). The germline CDR1 and CDR2 sequences are DFQATT and SNEGSKA (reference sequence). Trimming shortened V by 3 bases and J by 2 bases, and 18 bases separated the two germline ends. The CDR3 spans 16 residues. The CDR3 loop is CSARGGSGAVTDTQYF. The DNA of the CDR3 is TGCAGTGCTAGGGGGGGATCGGGGGCAGTCACAGATACGCAGTATTTT.

The CDR3 DNA sequence: TGTGCCAGCACGGGACTAGCGGCCGCGAACACCGGGGAGCTGTTTTTT. Residues: CASTGLAAANTGELFF. This sequence joins TRBV12-3 or TRBV12-4 and TRBJ2-2; 11 nucleotides align to TRBD2. Trimming cost V 7 bases and J 0 bases; bases outside gene matches: 4. The CDR3 is 16 amino acids.

The table lists this clonotype with many counts. The rearrangement joins TRBV10-2 to TRBJ2-1, with D perhaps matching TRBD2 (6 bases). The CDR3 has 12 amino acids. The germline CDR1 and CDR2 sequences are WSHSY and SAAADI. V dropped 3 bases and J dropped 7 bases, with 7 bases sitting between them. The CDR3 is CASSDGGNEQFF. CDR3 DNA: TGCGCCAGCAGTGATGGAGGGAATGAGCAGTTCTTC.

This clonotype has only a few counts. The chain couples TRBV7-9 to TRBJ1-3; D gene uncertain. This CDR3 comprises 13 residues. Trimming cost V 7 bases and J 4 bases, with 11 bases left between them. Germline V gene sequence: CDR1 SEHNR, CDR2 FQNEAQ (reference sequence). The CDR3 loop reads CASIPEGGNTIYF. CDR3 nucleotides: TGTGCCAGCATCCCAGAAGGGGGAAACACCATATATTTT.